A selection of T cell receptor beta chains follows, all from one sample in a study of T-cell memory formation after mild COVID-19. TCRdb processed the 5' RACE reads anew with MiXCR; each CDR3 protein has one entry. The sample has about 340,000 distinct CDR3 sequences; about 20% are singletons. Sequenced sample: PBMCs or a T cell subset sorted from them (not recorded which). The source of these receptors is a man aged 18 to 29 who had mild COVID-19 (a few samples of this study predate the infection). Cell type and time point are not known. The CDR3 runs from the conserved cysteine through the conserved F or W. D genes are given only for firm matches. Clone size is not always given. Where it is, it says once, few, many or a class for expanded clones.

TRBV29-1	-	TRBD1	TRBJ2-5	TGCAGCGCCGGACAGGGTGGGGAAGAGACCCAGTACTTC	CSAGQGGEETQYF
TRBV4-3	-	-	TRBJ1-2	TGCGCCAGCAGCCAAGACACTCAGCCCCAGACCCGCGGCGGCTACACCTTC	CASSQDTQPQTRGGYTF
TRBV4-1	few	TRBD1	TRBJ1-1	TGTGCCAGCAGCCAAGGACAGGGGAACACTGAAGCTTTCTTT	CASSQGQGNTEAFF
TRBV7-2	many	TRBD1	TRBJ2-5	TGTGCCAGCAGCTTAGACAGGGGATGGGAGACCCAGTACTTC	CASSLDRGWETQYF
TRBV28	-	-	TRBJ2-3	TGTGCCAGCAGTTTCTCCCGGGACGGGGCTCTCCCTAGCACAGATACGCAGTATTTT	CASSFSRDGALPSTDTQYF
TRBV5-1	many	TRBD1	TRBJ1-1	TGCGCCAGCAGCTTGGGACAGGGGGCGACTGAAGCTTTCTTT	CASSLGQGATEAFF
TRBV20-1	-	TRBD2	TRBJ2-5	TGCAGTGCTGATCCCTTGGAAGCGGGGGGGCAGACCCAGTACTTC	CSADPLEAGGQTQYF
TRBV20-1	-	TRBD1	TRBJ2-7	TGCAGTGCCCCGACAGGGGGGGACTACGAGCAGTACTTC	CSAPTGGDYEQYF
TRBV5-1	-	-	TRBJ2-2	TGCGCCAGCAGCTTGGAAACCAGGGGCACCGGGGAGCTGTTTTTT	CASSLETRGTGELFF
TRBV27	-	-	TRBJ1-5	TGTGCCAGCAGGGGGGGATCCGGTCAGCCCCAGCATTTT	CASRGGSGQPQHF
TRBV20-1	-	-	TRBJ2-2	TGCAGTGCCGGGACCCCGAACACCGGGGAGCTGTTTTTT	CSAGTPNTGELFF
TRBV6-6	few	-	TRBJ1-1	TGTGCCAGCCTCCGGGGGGCGAACACTGAAGCTTTCTTT	CASLRGANTEAFF
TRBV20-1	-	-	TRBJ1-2	TGCAGTGCTAGAGATACCCCAGGGGACGGTGGCTACACCTTC	CSARDTPGDGGYTF
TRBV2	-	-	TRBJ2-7	TGTGCCAGCAGTGAAGCGCAGGGGTCCGAGCAGTACTTC	CASSEAQGSEQYF
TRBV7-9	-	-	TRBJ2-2	TGTGCCAGCAGGGCTACCACAGGGACCGGGGAGCTGTTTTTT	CASRATTGTGELFF
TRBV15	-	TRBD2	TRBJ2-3	TGTGCCACCAGCAGAGATACTAGCGGGGGGCCAGGTGATACGCAGTATTTT	CATSRDTSGGPGDTQYF
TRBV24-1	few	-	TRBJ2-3	TGTGCCACCAGTTCTTCTAGAGACACAGATACGCAGTATTTT	CATSSSRDTDTQYF
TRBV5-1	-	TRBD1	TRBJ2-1	TGCGCCAGCAGCTCCCGGGGCAGGGGGCAGGATGAGCAGTTCTTC	CASSSRGRGQDEQFF
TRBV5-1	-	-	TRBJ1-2	TGCGCCAGCAGCTCCGGGCGGGGGATTGACGGCTACACCTTC	CASSSGRGIDGYTF
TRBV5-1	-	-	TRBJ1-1	TGCGCCAGCAGCTTTATGGGGGACACTGAAGCTTTCTTT	CASSFMGDTEAFF
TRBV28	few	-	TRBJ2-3	TGTGCCGAAAGCTCTGACTTTGATACGCAGTATTTT	CAESSDFDTQYF
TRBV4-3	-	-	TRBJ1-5	TGCGCCAGCAGCCAAGAATATACAGGGTCCGGTCAGCCCCAGCATTTT	CASSQEYTGSGQPQHF
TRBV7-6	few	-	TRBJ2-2	TGTGCCAGCAGCAAGGACAGTGCGAACACCGGGGAGCTGTTTTTT	CASSKDSANTGELFF
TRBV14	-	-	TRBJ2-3	TGTGCCAGCAGCCCCCTGGGGGGGGCCCCCACAGATACGCAGTATTTT	CASSPLGGAPTDTQYF
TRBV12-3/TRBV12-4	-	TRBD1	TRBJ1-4	TGTGCCAGCAGTTACAGACAGGGAGCGGTAAATGAAAAACTGTTTTTT	CASSYRQGAVNEKLFF
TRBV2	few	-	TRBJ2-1	TGTGCCAGCATCTCTACCCGGGACCGGACGCCCAATGAGCAGTTCTTC	CASISTRDRTPNEQFF
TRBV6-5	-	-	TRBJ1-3	-	CASSSSGHAGSGNTIYF
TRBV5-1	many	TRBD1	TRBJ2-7	TGCGCCAGCAGCTTGCGGACAGGCTCCTACGAGCAGTACTTC	CASSLRTGSYEQYF
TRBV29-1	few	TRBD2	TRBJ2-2	TGCAGCGCTAACCAGCGGGGCGCAGCGAACACCGGGGAGCTGTTTTTT	CSANQRGAANTGELFF
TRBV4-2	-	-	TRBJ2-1	TGTGACAGCAGCCAAGTTCAAGACAGGAGGGATGAGCAGTTCTTC	CDSSQVQDRRDEQFF
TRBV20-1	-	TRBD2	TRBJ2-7	TGCAGTGCTCTCAACCAGGGACTAGCCCACGAGCAGTACTTC	CSALNQGLAHEQYF
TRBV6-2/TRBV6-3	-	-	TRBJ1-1	TGTGCCAGCAGTTACCCCGGGGAAGCTGAAGCTTTCTTT	CASSYPGEAEAFF
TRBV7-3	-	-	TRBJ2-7	TGTGCCAGCAGCATGACAGGCGAAAGCTCCTACGAGCAGTACTTC	CASSMTGESSYEQYF
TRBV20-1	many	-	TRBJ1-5	TGCAGTGCTATCGACGGGCCCATAGCGAGCAATCAGCCCCAGCATTTT	CSAIDGPIASNQPQHF
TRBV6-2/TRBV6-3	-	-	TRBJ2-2	TGTGCCAGCAGTCCCAATCTTTACACCGGGGAGCTGTTTTTT	CASSPNLYTGELFF
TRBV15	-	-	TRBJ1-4	TGTGCCACCTATCTTCGGATCAATGAAAAACTGTTTTTT	CATYLRINEKLFF
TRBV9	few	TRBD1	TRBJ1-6	TGTGCCAGCAGCGCAGACCGGGACAGGGGTTCACCCCTCCACTTT	CASSADRDRGSPLHF
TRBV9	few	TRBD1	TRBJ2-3	TGTGCCAGCAGCGTGGCCGGGACAGACATTGGGGATACGCAGTATTTT	CASSVAGTDIGDTQYF
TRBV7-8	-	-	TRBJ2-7	TGTGCCAGCAGCTTATCTCGACAGGCAAACTACGAGCAGTACTTC	CASSLSRQANYEQYF
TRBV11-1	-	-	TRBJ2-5	TGTGCCAGCAGCTTAGTTGGGACGGAAGAGACCCAGTACTTC	CASSLVGTEETQYF
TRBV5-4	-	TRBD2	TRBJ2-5	TGTGCCAGCAGCTTGGCCGAAGCGGGGGGGGAGACCCAGTACTTC	CASSLAEAGGETQYF
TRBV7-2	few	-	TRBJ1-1	TGTGCCAGCAGCCTAATGGAAGCCCTACTCGGCACTGAAGCTTTCTTT	CASSLMEALLGTEAFF
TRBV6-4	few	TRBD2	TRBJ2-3	TGTGCCAGTAAATCGACTAGCGGGGGGGACACAGATACGCAGTATTTT	CASKSTSGGDTDTQYF
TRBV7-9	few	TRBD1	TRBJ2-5	TGTGCCAGCAAGGGGACAGTGTACCAAGAGACCCAGTACTTC	CASKGTVYQETQYF
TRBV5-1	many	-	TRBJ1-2	TGCGCCAGCAGCCAGGTTGGACAGTCCTATGGCTACACCTTC	CASSQVGQSYGYTF
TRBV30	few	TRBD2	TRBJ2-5	TGTGCCTGGGGCAGCGGGGGTCCTGGAGAGACCCAGTACTTC	CAWGSGGPGETQYF
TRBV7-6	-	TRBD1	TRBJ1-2	TGTGCCAGCAGCTCTTCAGGGGGCGCCGGGGGCTACACCTTC	CASSSSGGAGGYTF
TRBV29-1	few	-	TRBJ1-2	TGCAGCGTTGCGGGCAGGGCCTATGGCTACACCTTC	CSVAGRAYGYTF
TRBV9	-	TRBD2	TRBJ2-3	TGTGCCAGCAGCGTAGCGGGGGGGCGTACAGATACGCAGTATTTT	CASSVAGGRTDTQYF
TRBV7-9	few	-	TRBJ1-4	TGTGCCAGCAGCTCCTTCCGGGATCCGGCTAATGAAAAACTGTTTTTT	CASSSFRDPANEKLFF
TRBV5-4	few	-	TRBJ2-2	TGTGCCAGCAGCTTGGATAGGGGACCCACCGGGGAGCTGTTTTTT	CASSLDRGPTGELFF
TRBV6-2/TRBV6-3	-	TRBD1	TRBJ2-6	TGTGCCAGCACCATCAAGGGACAGGGTTACTCTGGGGCCAACGTCCTGACTTTC	CASTIKGQGYSGANVLTF
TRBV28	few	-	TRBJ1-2	TGTGCCAGCAGTTTTGGGGCCGGGGAGTATGGCTACACCTTC	CASSFGAGEYGYTF
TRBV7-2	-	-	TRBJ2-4	TGTGCCAGCAGCTTATTCCAGGCCGTAGCCAAAAACATTCAGTACTTC	CASSLFQAVAKNIQYF
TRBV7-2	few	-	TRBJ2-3	TGTGCCAGCAGCCGAGAGCCTCTCAGCACAGATACGCAGTATTTT	CASSREPLSTDTQYF